This T cell receptor beta chain appears in the sequencing data of a study of cytomegalovirus exposure and HLA in healthy donors. With 8 bases clipped from V and 2 bases from J, the junction kept 4 bases outside the gene matches. Germline CDR1 MNHEY, CDR2 SMNVEV (reference sequence). The CDR3 runs 13 residues. The PCR ran on 60 Vbeta and 13 Jbeta primers. Profiling relied on immunoSEQ multiplex PCR, and the TCRdb table lists in-frame clones only, not all of them. The profile shows 150,000 to 200,000 clones, over 75% of them singletons. The chain recombines TRBV27 with TRBJ2-3, with TRBD1 identical over 7 bases. This TCR was sampled from a boy younger than 10 in good health and CMV-seronegative. The sequencing input was PBMCs. The CDR3 sequence: CASRQGPTDTQYF. CDR3 sequence (DNA): TGTGCCAGCCGACAGGGCCCCACAGATACGCAGTATTTT.